This is a list of T cell receptor beta chains from one sample in a study of blood T cell repertoires in COVID-19. Using immunoSEQ multiplex PCR, the repertoire was profiled, and TCRdb retains in-frame clones only, with some absent. The sample consists of roughly 50,000 clones, 80% to 90% of them appearing once. The specimen sequenced was peripheral blood. The origin of the receptors is a human donor in a cohort sampled during active COVID-19. CDR3s include the opening cysteine and the closing phenylalanine or tryptophan. D genes are given only for firm matches. Where a row states a size, it is once, few, many or the class of an expanded clone; other rows omit it.

J gene	clone size	D gene	V gene	CDR3 protein	CDR3 DNA
TRBJ2-5	-	-	TRBV30	CASTPARGTLETQYF	TGTGCCTCCACCCCAGCCAGAGGGACACTGGAGACCCAGTACTTC
TRBJ1-6	-	-	TRBV2	CASSDRQTPGAPLHF	TGTGCCAGCAGTGATAGGCAGACCCCAGGGGCGCCCCTCCACTTT
TRBJ1-3	few	TRBD1	TRBV4-1	CASSQVRQGYSGNTIYF	TGCGCCAGCAGCCAAGTTCGACAGGGCTACTCTGGAAACACCATATATTTT
TRBJ2-7	once	TRBD1	TRBV15	CATSRGLGQGFDEQYF	TGTGCCACCAGCAGAGGTTTGGGACAGGGTTTCGACGAGCAGTACTTC
TRBJ2-7	-	TRBD2	TRBV5-4	CASSLVGGEQYF	TGTGCCAGCAGCTTGGTGGGGGGGGAGCAGTACTTC
TRBJ1-6	-	-	TRBV7-9	CAGTGGAVNSPLHF	TGTGCCGGGACGGGGGGCGCGGTGAATTCACCCCTCCACTTT
TRBJ1-1	few	TRBD1	TRBV18	CASSPGTGQNTEAFF	TGTGCCAGCTCACCTGGGACAGGGCAAAACACTGAAGCTTTCTTT
TRBJ1-1	-	TRBD1	TRBV3-1/TRBV3-2	CASSPLPGQGFPNTEAFF	TGTGCCAGCAGCCCCCTCCCCGGACAGGGGTTCCCGAACACTGAAGCTTTCTTT
TRBJ2-7	-	-	TRBV6-1	CASSEGALDRHEQYF	TGTGCCAGCAGTGAGGGGGCACTAGACCGGCACGAGCAGTACTTC
TRBJ1-2	-	-	TRBV10-3	CAISESLDSYGYTF	TGTGCCATCAGTGAGTCGCTAGATAGTTATGGCTACACCTTC
TRBJ1-4	-	TRBD1	TRBV5-4	CASSLAGQGDEKLFF	TGTGCCAGCAGCTTGGCCGGACAGGGTGATGAAAAACTGTTTTTT